The 7 T cell receptor beta chains presented below share a single source sample, sequenced in a study of blood T cells in healthy people across ages. Using a J-beta primer mix together with a sample-barcoded 5' primer, a second PCR was run for roughly 6 to 12 cycles. TCRdb redid the calling of the 5' RACE reads with MiXCR, one entry per CDR3 protein. The sample has approximately 600,000 distinct CDR3 sequences, 58% seen once. Source material: blood. The receptors come from a man aged 60-69 years in good health.

The chain links TRBV3-1 to TRBJ1-5; 7 positions agree with TRBD1. This CDR3 spans 14 amino acids. V lost 4 bases, J lost 4 bases, and 4 bases stayed unmatched. The germline V gene has CDR1 LGHDT and CDR2 YNNKEL (reference sequence). The CDR3 DNA is TGTGCCAGCAGCCGCGGGACAGATAATCAGCCCCAGCATTTT. It is translated as CASSRGTDNQPQHF.

This clonotype was detected only a few times. V usage is TRBV10-3 and J usage is TRBJ1-2; maybe TRBD1 (6 bases). Trimming removed 3 bases at V and 4 bases at J, with 12 bases between. The germline V gene encodes CDR1 ENHRY and CDR2 SYGVKD. The CDR3 has 14 residues. The DNA for the CDR3 is TGTGCCATCAGTGAAGGCACAGGGCGCTATGGCTACACCTTC. The encoded protein is CAISEGTGRYGYTF.

This rearrangement joins TRBV28 to TRBJ1-2; no clear D gene. There are 12 residues in the CDR3. The V gene lost 2 bases and the J gene lost 6 bases, with 7 bases spanning the gap. Germline V gene lookup returns CDR1 MDHEN and CDR2 SYDVKM. The CDR3 spells CASSLANHGYTF. CDR3 nucleotides: TGTGCCAGCAGTTTAGCCAACCATGGCTACACCTTC.

This clonotype has just a few counts. V usage is TRBV3-1 and J usage is TRBJ2-7, with a tentative D call TRBD1 (6 bases). Germline CDR1 reads LGHDT; CDR2 reads YNNKEL (reference sequence). V gave up 5 bases and J gave up 2 bases, with 10 bases separating them. The CDR3 sequence is 13 residues long. The CDR3, as DNA: TGTGCCAGCAGCTCAGGACAGACCTACGAGCAGTACTTC. Protein: CASSSGQTYEQYF.

This clonotype is a singleton in its sample. A much larger clone differs by one base, so this may be a read error. This chain joins TRBV7-9 and TRBJ2-7, with 9 bases lining up with TRBD1. With V trimmed by 4 bases and J by 10 bases, 17 bases remained unmatched. The CDR3 length is 16 residues. Germline lookup yields CDR1 SEHNR and CDR2 FQNEAQ (reference sequence). The CDR3 loop is CASSSTGGLAKNVQYF. CDR3 DNA: TGTGCCAGCAGCTCGACAGGGGGATTAGCCAAAAACGTTCAGTACTTC.

The sample holds many counts of this clonotype. V and J are TRBV7-2 and TRBJ2-3; D is undetermined. In germline, CDR1 is SGHTA, CDR2 FQGNSA. The V and J ends lost 1 base and 6 bases respectively, with 11 bases between them. The CDR3 covers 14 residues. In DNA, the CDR3 is TGTGCCAGCAGCTTAGTAGGGTCGCGGGATACGCAGTATTTT. It specifies CASSLVGSRDTQYF.

The table lists this clonotype with many counts. The chain has TRBV7-2 and TRBJ1-1; no reliable D call. The CDR3 covers 13 residues. Trimming shortened V by 4 bases and J by 8 bases, and 14 bases separated the two germline ends. Germline V CDR1 and CDR2: SGHTA, FQGNSA. CDR3 nucleotide sequence: TGTGCCAGCAGCTCGAACCCCGGAGGGGAAGCTTTCTTT. This gives the protein CASSSNPGGEAFF.